Listed here are 18 T cell receptor beta chains from one sample, sequenced in a study of early T cells in non-severe SARS-CoV-2 infection. TCRdb recomputed calls from the 5' RACE reads with MiXCR, one row per CDR3 protein. This sample yields around 80,000 distinct CDR3 sequences, of which about 10% are seen a single time; 12% belongs to the top ten. The sample was whole blood, taken at baseline. The receptors were sampled from an adult who was a healthcare worker with PCR-confirmed SARS-CoV-2 infection or an uninfected control (not recorded which).

This clonotype was counted at least ten times. This rearrangement joins TRBV5-4 to TRBJ2-5; D may be TRBD1 or TRBD2 (5 bases each). The CDR3 covers 12 residues. CDR1 SGHNT and CDR2 YYREEE come from the germline V gene (reference sequence). With 4 bases removed from V and 5 bases from J, the gap between germline ends came to 9 bases. The CDR3 coding sequence is TGTGCCAGCAGCCCGTGGGGGGAGACCCAGTACTTC. Amino acid sequence: CASSPWGETQYF.

This clonotype was recorded at least ten times. In DNA form, the CDR3 reads TGCAGTGCTAGTAGTGGTCGGGGGGGCCTGGGTAATGAGCAGTTCTTC. Translated, it gives CSASSGRGGLGNEQFF. This chain joins TRBV20-1 and TRBJ2-1, with TRBD2 matching 8 bases. The CDR3 loop spans 16 amino acids. Germline-derived CDR1 and CDR2 are DFQATT and SNEGSKA (reference sequence). V was clipped by 3 bases and J by 7 bases; unmatched bases: 14.

This clonotype was observed a handful of times. The chain couples TRBV6-2 or TRBV6-3 to TRBJ2-1; D is possibly TRBD2 (6 bases). CDR3 length: 16 residues. Germline CDR1 reads MNHEY; CDR2 reads SVGEGT. The V end was cut by 5 bases, the J end by 7 bases, with 21 bases between. In nucleotides, the CDR3 is TGTGCCAGCAGTGGGTGGACTGGGCGGGGCCGGAATGAGCAGTTCTTC. Translating it yields CASSGWTGRGRNEQFF.

The sample holds many counts of this clonotype. The chain carries TRBV12-3 or TRBV12-4 and TRBJ1-4; 7 nucleotides line up with TRBD1. This CDR3 contains 12 residues. V gave up 6 bases and J gave up 8 bases; unmatched junction bases: 3. The CDR3, as DNA: TGTGCCAGCAGATTACAGGGGGAAAAACTGTTTTTT. Its translation is CASRLQGEKLFF.

The chain is built from TRBV10-1 and TRBJ2-5; possible D gene TRBD1, 6 bases. CDR3 size: 14 residues. V lost 4 bases, J lost 4 bases, and 13 bases lay in between. In germline, CDR1 is WNHNN, CDR2 SYGVQD (reference sequence). The CDR3 bases are TGCGCCAGCAGTGGCGGTGGCAGGGGAGAGACCCAGTACTTC. Translation gives CASSGGGRGETQYF.

This clonotype occurred a few times. The V call is TRBV7-9, the J call TRBJ1-4, with TRBD1 matching 9 bases. This CDR3 comprises 15 residues. V shed 4 bases and J 5 bases; nucleotides not matched to a gene: 5. CDR1 and CDR2 (germline): SEHNR, FQNEAQ (reference sequence). The CDR3 loop is CASSSRTGENEKLFF. The CDR3 DNA sequence: TGTGCCAGCAGCTCCAGGACAGGGGAAAATGAAAAACTGTTTTTT. The whole variable domain, remainder taken from reference TRBV7-9 and TRBJ1-4, is DTGVSQNPRHKITKRGQNVTFRCDPISEHNRLYWYRQTLGQGPEFLTYFQNEAQLEKSRLLSDRFSAERPKGSFSTLEIQRTEQGDSAMYLCASSSRTGENEKLFFGSGTQLSVL.

This clonotype was seen a few times. This sequence joins TRBV6-2 or TRBV6-3 and TRBJ1-1, with unresolved D. Deletions cut 4 bases from V and 1 base from J, with 10 bases between. CDR3 length equals 14 residues. The V gene's germline CDR1 is MNHEY and CDR2 SVGEGT. CDR3: CASSSQSGNTEAFF. The CDR3 DNA reads as TGTGCCAGCAGTTCCCAGTCCGGGAACACTGAAGCTTTCTTT.

The chain links TRBV6-1 to TRBJ2-1, with 10 bases matching TRBD1. This CDR3 has 15 amino acids. The germline V gene encodes CDR1 MNHNS and CDR2 SASEGT. The V segment lost 6 bases and the J segment 6 bases; nucleotides outside the gene matches: 8. DNA of the CDR3: TGTGCCAGCAGGGGTGACAGGGGGCCAGCCAATGAGCAGTTCTTC. Translation gives CASRGDRGPANEQFF.

The chain links TRBV6-5 to TRBJ1-5, with D possibly matching TRBD1 (5 bases). The CDR3 contains 17 residues. V lost 5 bases and J 4 bases, leaving 21 bases between the germline ends. Germline assignment: CDR1 MNHEY and CDR2 SVGAGI. This CDR3 reads CASSPRGRAGTNQPQHF. The CDR3 nucleotides read TGTGCCAGCAGTCCGCGGGGGAGGGCCGGGACGAATCAGCCCCAGCATTTT.

CDR3 DNA sequence: TGCGCCAGCAGCTGGGGACAAGGAGGGACTGAAGCTTTCTTT. This codes for CASSWGQGGTEAFF. The chain carries TRBV5-1 and TRBJ1-1; weak D call: TRBD1 (6 bases). The CDR3 extends over 14 amino acids. V was clipped by 3 bases and J by 5 bases, with 14 bases between them. From germline, CDR1 is SGHRS and CDR2 YFSETQ.

This clonotype was observed a handful of times. V gene TRBV7-2 combines with J gene TRBJ2-3; D is possibly TRBD1 (5 bases). There are 16 residues in the CDR3. Per germline, CDR1 SGHTA and CDR2 FQGNSA. Trimming left V 5 bases short and J 2 bases short, with 17 bases between. The CDR3 DNA reads TGTGCCAGCAGCCCGAACAGGACCCCTGACACAGATACGCAGTATTTT. It codes for CASSPNRTPDTDTQYF.

This clonotype was seen many times. The V call is TRBV27, the J call TRBJ2-6; TRBD2 might be the D (6 bases). V shed 2 bases and J shed 2 bases, with 10 bases lying between them. Germline CDR1 is MNHEY and CDR2 is SMNVEV (reference sequence). There are 16 residues in the CDR3. For the CDR3, the DNA is TGTGCCAGCAGTTTAAGTAGGAGGGCTGGGGCCAACGTCCTGACTTTC. It translates to CASSLSRRAGANVLTF.

Comments on this clonotype: Just one base apart from a much larger clone, this may be a read error. The J gene is TRBJ2-1, the V gene TRBV9; D is ambiguous. There are 14 residues in the CDR3. Per germline, CDR1 SGDLS and CDR2 YYNGEE. Trimming cost V 0 bases and J 8 bases, with 12 bases left between them. The CDR3 here is CASSVEDRSDEQFF. CDR3 DNA sequence: TGTGCCAGCAGCGTAGAGGACCGATCCGATGAGCAGTTCTTC.

This clonotype was counted ten times or more. This CDR3 is CASGLTTGAYQPQHF. The CDR3 DNA sequence: TGTGCTAGTGGTTTGACCACAGGGGCTTATCAGCCCCAGCATTTT. The chain combines TRBV12-5 with TRBJ1-5, with 7 nucleotides matching TRBD1. Germline loops: CDR1 LGHNT, CDR2 FRNRAP. The CDR3 sequence is 15 residues long. J gave up 5 bases and V 2 bases, and 6 bases lay outside the gene matches. Drawing the rest from reference TRBV12-5 and TRBJ1-5, the complete variable domain is DARVTQTPRHKVTEMGQEVTMRCQPILGHNTVFWYRQTMMQGLELLAYFRNRAPLDDSGMPKDRFSAEMPDATLATLKIQPSEPRDSAVYFCASGLTTGAYQPQHFGDGTRLSIL.

This chain's CDR3 is CASSLGTHEKLFF. CDR3 DNA: TGTGCCAGCAGCCTCGGGACCCATGAAAAACTGTTTTTT. This chain joins TRBV7-9 and TRBJ1-4, with D perhaps matching TRBD1 (5 bases). This CDR3 comprises 13 residues. Trimming shortened V by 5 bases and J by 6 bases, and 10 bases separated the two germline ends. Germline V gene lookup returns CDR1 SEHNR and CDR2 FQNEAQ (reference sequence).

This clonotype has a handful of counts. V usage is TRBV29-1 and J usage is TRBJ2-7; the D is unclear. This CDR3 is built from 12 residues. Germline V gene data show CDR1 as SQVTM and CDR2 as ANQGSEA. V gave up 3 bases and J gave up 3 bases, with 9 bases separating them. The CDR3 loop is CSVEGMFYEQYF. The CDR3 DNA follows: TGCAGCGTTGAGGGCATGTTCTACGAGCAGTACTTC.

Of note for this clonotype: The junction does not match germline at one end; this may be a read error. The chain joins TRBV5-1 to TRBJ1-4, with TRBD1 as a possible D gene (5 bases). The CDR3 totals 13 residues. Germline CDR1 and CDR2: SGHRS and YFSETQ. CDR3 sequence reads: CASSTGTDEKLIF. The CDR3 nucleotides are TGCGCCAGCAGCACCGGGACGGATGAAAAACTGATTTTT.

The chain couples TRBV11-2 to TRBJ2-1; 10 bases align to TRBD2. Germline V gives CDR1 SGHAT, CDR2 FQNNGV. This CDR3 is built from 15 residues. With V trimmed by 7 bases and J by 9 bases, 12 bases remained unmatched. The CDR3 here is CASTFSGGAPSEQFF. CDR3 DNA sequence: TGTGCCAGCACTTTCAGCGGGGGGGCCCCCAGTGAGCAGTTCTTC. The whole variable domain, filled in from reference TRBV11-2 and TRBJ2-1, reads EAGVAQSPRYKIIEKRQSVAFWCNPISGHATLYWYQQILGQGPKLLIQFQNNGVVDDSQLPKDRFSAERLKGVDSTLKIQPAKLEDSAVYLCASTFSGGAPSEQFFGPGTRLTVL.